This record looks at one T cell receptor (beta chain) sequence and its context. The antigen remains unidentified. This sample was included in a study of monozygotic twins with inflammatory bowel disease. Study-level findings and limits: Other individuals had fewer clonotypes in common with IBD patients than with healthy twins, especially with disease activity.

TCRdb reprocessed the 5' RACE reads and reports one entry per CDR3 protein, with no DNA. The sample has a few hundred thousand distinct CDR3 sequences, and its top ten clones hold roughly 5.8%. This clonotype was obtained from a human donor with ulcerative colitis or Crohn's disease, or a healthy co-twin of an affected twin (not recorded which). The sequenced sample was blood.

CDR3 protein: CASSLISTSSGANVLTF. V gene TRBV7-3 combines with J gene TRBJ2-6. The V gene's germline CDR1 is SGHTA and CDR2 FQGTGA. The CDR3 consists of 17 residues.